Reported below is one T cell receptor (beta chain). Generated by immunoSEQ multiplex PCR, the TCRdb table keeps only in-frame clones and is missing some. In the table there are approximately 120,000 clones, around 89% of which are singletons. This specimen belongs to a study of blood T cell repertoires in COVID-19. Study background: Specimens from acute and convalescent COVID-19 originated in the United States, Italy and Spain.

CDR3 length: 18 amino acids. CDR1 SQVTM and CDR2 ANQGSEA come from the germline V gene. V gave up 7 bases and J gave up 0 bases, with 27 bases separating them. The rearrangement joins TRBV29-1 to TRBJ2-5; possibly TRBD2 for D (6 bases). The TCR was taken from a human donor with acute or convalescent COVID-19. The donor label of this sample is uncertain. Sequences were obtained from peripheral blood. The CDR3 is CSARKGFGGRGYQETQYF. CDR3 DNA: TGCAGCGCAAGGAAGGGGTTCGGGGGTAGAGGGTACCAAGAGACCCAGTACTTC.